Below, one T cell receptor (beta chain) is given with its context. What it recognizes is unknown. Measured with immunoSEQ multiplex PCR; TCRdb has only the in-frame clones, and not every one. The table records more than 50,000 clones, approximately 90% of them present only once. The data originate from a study of OX40 agonist ivuxolimab in advanced cancers. Overall study: Hepatocellular carcinoma, melanoma, renal cell or head and neck cancer was diagnosed in the dose-escalation patients. Study-wide results and limits: CD8+ T cells were the subset that, on average, had more expanded clones than CD4+. At doses 0.1 to 3.0 mg/kg, CD4+ and CD8+ clones expanded.

The V gene end was trimmed by 2 bases and the J gene end by 5 bases; junction bases not matched to a gene: 3. The CDR3 is made up of 15 amino acids. The germline CDR1 and CDR2 sequences are SGHDN and FVKESK. The sampling schedule covered blood at baseline, cycle 4 day 1, and cycle 7 day 1. The chain uses TRBV14 and TRBJ2-5; 12 nucleotides align to TRBD2. The specimen comprised CD4+ or CD8+ T cells sorted from blood, sampled in a trial of the OX40 agonist ivuxolimab. This clonotype was sampled from an adult with an advanced solid tumor such as melanoma, head and neck, liver or kidney cancer. CDR3 loop: CASSQLTSGSETQYF. CDR3 coding DNA: TGTGCCAGCAGCCAACTGACTAGCGGGAGTGAGACCCAGTACTTC.